Listed below are T cell receptor beta chains from one sample, sequenced in a study of cytomegalovirus exposure and HLA in healthy donors. The data were produced by immunoSEQ multiplex PCR, yet TCRdb's version contains in-frame clones alone and is incomplete. The data show about 220,000 clones, roughly 87% seen once. The specimen sequenced was PBMCs. The source of these receptors is a man between 35 and 55 years old in good health and CMV-seropositive. The conserved cysteine and the conserved F or W are not part of the CDR3 here. The D gene is left open where the match is weak.

J,length,V,D,CDR3
TRBJ1-1,14,TRBV6-1,.,ASSDPTDLMNTEAF
TRBJ2-7,11,TRBV29-1,TRBD1,SVAGTGTYEQY
TRBJ2-1,14,TRBV27,.,ASSLFVLPLYNEQF
TRBJ2-6,13,TRBV30,TRBD1,AWRGQGSGANVLT
TRBJ2-4,11,TRBV12-5,.,ASGRDPKNIQY
TRBJ2-2,9,TRBV29-1,.,SVLNTGELF
TRBJ2-7,12,TRBV6-1,.,ASSYLLAGYEQY
TRBJ1-2,12,TRBV18,.,ASSLRTGEYGYT
TRBJ1-2,11,TRBV6-4,.,ASSDGQGMGYT
TRBJ2-5,11,TRBV6-5,.,ASSFRKKETQY
TRBJ1-1,15,TRBV7-9,TRBD1,ASSSDRPRSLATEAF
TRBJ2-2,13,TRBV5-6,TRBD2,ASSLLADPTGELF
TRBJ2-1,13,TRBV6-5,.,ASSYRDRLYNEQF
TRBJ2-4,12,TRBV25-1,TRBD2,ASSATSGKNIQY
TRBJ2-2,13,TRBV5-6,TRBD2,ASSLIREGPGELF
TRBJ2-1,14,TRBV5-6,.,ASSLDIGEVGNEQF
TRBJ2-6,14,TRBV7-3,.,ASSFTRGSGANVLT
TRBJ2-3,14,TRBV2,TRBD2,ASSEPGLAVQDTQY
TRBJ1-2,12,TRBV6-5,.,ASRSTGFDYGYT
TRBJ2-7,15,TRBV5-1,.,ASSLDPHRDLSYEQY
TRBJ2-3,12,TRBV6-6,.,ASSYSGSTDTQY